The following is a TCR beta chain sequence with its context. The authors reverse transcribed about 0.5 to 1 ug RNA with random hexamers. TCRdb reanalysed the immunoSEQ multiplex PCR reads using MiXCR and keeps one entry per CDR3 protein. The sample has roughly 160,000 distinct CDR3 sequences; around 94% are singletons. Bulk CD8+ and CD4+ cells came from magnetic negative isolation; CD8+ TEMRA by FACS. This record belongs to a study of CD8 T cells in Susac syndrome. Material: CD4+ T cells from PBMCs. The sequence came from a human donor in good health.

CDR3 sequence reads: CASSPQNQETQYF. In DNA, the CDR3 is TGTGCCAGCTCACCACAGAACCAAGAGACCCAGTACTTC. J is TRBJ2-5 and V is TRBV18; D gene unclear. V lost 1 base and J lost 0, with 3 bases in between. This CDR3 comprises 13 residues. The germline V gene encodes CDR1 KGHSH and CDR2 LQKENI.